This TCR beta chain was sequenced for a study of technical replicates of blood from a handful of donors. V was trimmed by 1 base and J by 9 bases, leaving 14 bases between them. Germline V CDR1 and CDR2: SGHNT, YYREEE (reference sequence). The CDR3 extends over 14 amino acids. TCRdb's copy holds only in-frame clones and misses some; the assay was immunoSEQ multiplex PCR. The sample includes about 84,000 clones, under 95% of them seen just once. The clonotype originates from a human donor in good health. Material: T cells isolated from PBMCs. The chain combines TRBV5-4 with TRBJ1-3; no reliable D call. The chain's CDR3 is CASSLLGSGGTIYF. The CDR3 nucleotides read TGTGCCAGCAGCTTGTTAGGTTCAGGAGGCACCATATATTTT.